This TCR beta chain appears in the sequencing data of a study of shared clonotypes between healthy human individuals (dated by TCRdb to 2019 to 2021). For context, the study as a whole: Three men and two women, aged 18 to 49 years, made up the cohort. For each donor, CD4 naive and CD4 memory were each given three plates, CD8 naive was given two plates, and CD8 memory was given one plate. To estimate repertoire size and how much clonotype sharing occurs between individuals, the study deeply sequenced the blood TCR repertoires of five healthy adults. To increase sequencing depth and limit assay-specific biases, different laboratories used diverse techniques to prepare libraries and sequence TCR repertoires. Between about 0.85 and 8.9 billion PBMCs per donor were obtained by leukapheresis. Broad study findings and their caveats: Naive subsets generally had larger estimated clonotype richness than memory subsets. Incomplete sequencing was indicated by rarefaction of sorted-subset datasets, despite the large sequencing depth. Higher generation probabilities were observed for clonotypes shared by all four sorted-subset donors than for non-shared clonotypes. Across a few donors, approximately 5% of naive CD4, 3% to 4% of naive CD8, about 2.3% of memory CD4, and 0.3% to 0.45% of memory CD8 clonotypes were shared. Pairwise subsampling indicated that sequencing depth was expected to affect the degree of clonotype sharing among donors. The genetic and exposure-history diversity represented was limited by the small number of donors. Only blood was sampled, and tissue TCR repertoires likely differ from those in blood.

Donors were healthy HIV-negative adults with no recently reported acute infections or vaccinations. All donors were Caucasian adults living in Nashville, Tennessee, USA. CD4+ T cells were enriched through magnetic negative selection, after which naive cells were positively selected on CD45RA and the remaining negative fraction served as the memory subset. After blood collection by leukapheresis, PBMCs were isolated using Ficoll-Histopaque density gradient centrifugation and then cryopreserved in the vapor phase of liquid nitrogen. Analytical flow cytometry was used to check the purity and quantity of every magnetically sorted T cell population. Genomic DNA was isolated from each sorted fraction and quantified by UV absorbance on a Nanodrop 2000c. As regards this clone: Its recognized antigen is unknown. Per-base qualities were not stored, and no clone one base away is much larger.

Trimmed from V: 0 bases; trimmed from J: 5 bases; junction bases lacking a gene match: 7. From a lookup of the germline V gene, CDR1 and CDR2 are KGHSH and LQKENI. Including cysteine and phenylalanine, the CDR3 has 17 amino acids. Of the read, only the CDR3 DNA is kept; its 51 bases are in frame from base 1. Using the deep immunoSEQ assay, multiplex PCR amplified TCR CDR3 regions from genomic DNA. For each cell subset, the extracted genomic DNA was distributed evenly across all wells of several immunoSEQ 96-well plates, and each plate served as one replicate. For sorted subsets, roughly 200 ng of genomic DNA, equivalent to some 30,000 T cell genomes, went into each replicate PCR. Purified libraries were measured with a Qubit 3.0 fluorometer, size-checked on a Bioanalyzer 2100, and measured again with the KAPA Library Quantification kit. A separate single-read 150-cycle Illumina NextSeq 550 flow cell was used to sequence each immunoSEQ 96-well plate. Concerning the study's data processing: Because the immunoSEQ output included only junctional sequences and no quality scores, the filtering could not be the same as the filtering used for full-length reads. To assign V/J genes and CDR3, sequences were annotated using PyIR, a Python wrapper for IgBLAST v1.9, with IMGT germline references. Reads with weak V/J assignments (E-value above 1e-6), missing CDR3, stop codons, out-of-frame junctions, or ambiguous translated residues were removed. V3J clonotypes were defined as sequences sharing the same inferred V gene, J gene, and CDR3 amino acid sequence. To compute the percentage overlap between repertoires, the number of shared unique clonotypes was divided by the size of the smaller repertoire. RTK rarefaction, the Chao1 estimator, and Recon v2.1 estimates of unobserved clonotypes were used to assess repertoire richness. Generation probabilities were computed with OLGA for all TCRbeta clonotypes obtained by the gDNA method from four donors. TCRdb stores this immuneACCESS table with in-frame sequences only. Part of the clones is absent; in the studies checked, under half of the shortfall reflects unresolved V genes, and no reason is known for the rest. V and J calls and clone size are those listed in that table; D and trimming were worked out from the DNA. The sample records 1,100,000 or so clones, approximately 78% of which are singletons. 0.5% to 0.6% of the sample comes from the top ten.

The rearrangement combines TRBV18 with TRBJ2-5; TRBD2 agrees with 12 junctional bases. The receptor was derived from a man aged 18 to 30 in good health. Some clones in this sample may be carry-over from other donors' samples. The sample taken for sequencing was memory CD4+ T cells from PBMCs. Read against the paper, the sample's cell subset or site label means: CD45RA-negative fraction. The DNA sequence reads TGTGCCAGCTCACCACCGGGACTAGCGGGCCGTCTGGAGACCCAGTACTTC. Translation gives CASSPPGLAGRLETQYF.